These T cell receptor beta chains were read from a single sample in a study of post-analysis software for immune sequencing data. TCRdb reprocessed the PCR reads via MiXCR and lists one record per CDR3 protein. The sample shows hundreds of thousands of distinct CDR3 sequences, approximately 60% of them seen only once. The sample taken for sequencing was blood. Receptor source: a girl aged 2-10 years with multiple sclerosis. The CDR3 runs from the conserved cysteine through the conserved F or W. Fields, in order: J gene, clone size, D gene, V gene, CDR3 protein, CDR3 DNA. The D gene is left open where the match is weak. Clone sizes are given selectively: once, few, many, or a class where the clone is expanded.

TRBJ2-5	few	.	TRBV7-9	CASSLARPGAQYF	TGTGCCAGCAGCTTAGCGCGCCCAGGGGCCCAGTACTTC
TRBJ2-1	.	TRBD1	TRBV20-1	CSARTGDNEQFF	TGCAGTGCCCGGACAGGAGACAATGAGCAGTTCTTC
TRBJ2-2	.	.	TRBV29-1	CSAPRANTGELFF	TGCAGCGCCCCCCGGGCGAACACCGGGGAGCTGTTTTTT
TRBJ2-1	few	TRBD2	TRBV29-1	CSVRAGAYNEQFF	TGCAGCGTACGAGCGGGGGCCTACAATGAGCAGTTCTTC
TRBJ2-5	.	.	TRBV20-1	CSARRVREQYF	TGCAGTGCTAGACGGGTACGAGAGCAGTACTTC
TRBJ2-7	.	.	TRBV2	CASSVLFYEQYF	TGTGCCAGCAGTGTTTTGTTCTACGAGCAGTACTTC
TRBJ1-1	few	TRBD1	TRBV6-2/TRBV6-3	CASRQGDTEAFF	TGTGCCAGCAGACAGGGGGACACTGAAGCTTTCTTT
TRBJ2-5	few	TRBD2	TRBV15	CATSGYRDYGETQYF	TGTGCCACCAGCGGTTACCGGGACTATGGAGAGACCCAGTACTTC
TRBJ2-7	.	.	TRBV6-1	CASSGDEQYF	TGTGCCAGCTCTGGCGACGAGCAGTACTTC
TRBJ2-1	.	.	TRBV29-1	CSLRAYNEQFF	TGCAGCCTCCGCGCCTACAATGAGCAGTTCTTC
TRBJ1-5	.	.	TRBV5-1	CASSEGLGNQPQHF	TGCGCCAGCAGCGAAGGGTTGGGCAATCAGCCCCAGCATTTT
TRBJ1-2	.	.	TRBV5-1	CASSLEVIGYGYTF	TGCGCCAGCAGCTTGGAGGTCATCGGCTATGGCTACACCTTC
TRBJ2-5	.	TRBD2	TRBV12-3/TRBV12-4	CASSELAGVETQYF	TGTGCCAGCAGTGAACTAGCGGGGGTAGAGACCCAGTACTTC
TRBJ2-1	many	.	TRBV5-1	CASSLEGHSNEQFF	TGCGCCAGCAGCTTGGAGGGACATTCCAATGAGCAGTTCTTC
TRBJ2-7	.	.	TRBV11-2	CASSLNKPYEQYF	TGTGCCAGCAGCTTGAACAAGCCCTACGAGCAGTACTTC
TRBJ2-1	.	.	TRBV6-4	CASSEGSGYEQFF	TGTGCCAGCAGTGAGGGAAGCGGGTATGAGCAGTTCTTC
TRBJ2-5	.	TRBD2	TRBV6-2/TRBV6-3	CASSYGPDSETSGETQYF	TGTGCCAGCAGTTACGGACCGGATAGCGAGACTAGCGGAGAGACCCAGTACTTC
TRBJ2-6	.	.	TRBV7-8	CASSLRSTVESGANVLTF	TGTGCCAGCAGCTTAAGGAGTACGGTGGAGTCCGGGGCCAACGTCCTGACTTTC
TRBJ2-5	.	.	TRBV6-2/TRBV6-3	CAGSPFPREETQYF	TGTGCCGGCAGCCCCTTCCCGCGGGAAGAGACCCAGTACTTC
TRBJ2-1	.	TRBD2	TRBV7-9	CASSWAGTRENEQFF	TGTGCCAGCAGCTGGGCCGGGACTAGGGAAAATGAGCAGTTCTTC
TRBJ2-4	.	TRBD1	TRBV7-2	CASSLDNRGREQYF	TGTGCCAGCAGCTTAGATAACAGGGGTAGGGAGCAGTACTTC
TRBJ2-1	.	.	TRBV6-5	CICASSYHIKNEQFF	.
TRBJ1-1	few	.	TRBV28	CASSLEGVNDEAFF	TGTGCCAGCAGTTTGGAAGGGGTGAATGATGAAGCTTTCTTT
TRBJ2-4	.	TRBD2	TRBV6-6	CASSYNGGGGGKNIQYF	TGTGCCAGCAGTTACAACGGGGGGGGCGGGGGCAAAAACATTCAGTACTTC
TRBJ2-1	.	.	TRBV5-1	CASSFGWGNEQFF	TGCGCCAGCAGCTTCGGGTGGGGTAATGAGCAGTTCTTC
TRBJ2-1	few	TRBD2	TRBV7-3	CASREAGYNEQFF	TGTGCCAGCAGGGAAGCGGGATACAATGAGCAGTTCTTC
TRBJ2-5	many	.	TRBV10-1	CASSDPAGWTQYF	TGCGCCAGCAGTGACCCCGCAGGTTGGACCCAGTACTTC
TRBJ2-1	.	TRBD2	TRBV6-5	CASRVLAGGPREQFF	TGTGCCAGCAGAGTTCTAGCGGGGGGGCCGCGGGAGCAGTTCTTC
TRBJ2-1	few	TRBD1	TRBV12-3/TRBV12-4	CASRPGTGLSGYNEQFF	TGTGCCAGCAGGCCGGGGACAGGGTTGAGTGGGTACAATGAGCAGTTCTTC
TRBJ2-7	.	TRBD2	TRBV4-1	CASSQDPGSGAFYEQYF	TGCGCCAGCAGCCAAGACCCAGGTAGCGGGGCATTCTACGAGCAGTACTTC
TRBJ2-3	.	TRBD2	TRBV29-1	CSVDWTSNIPSGKQYF	TGCAGCGTCGACTGGACTAGCAACATCCCATCTGGAAAGCAGTATTTT
TRBJ2-3	.	.	TRBV7-9	CASSFLTQVEADTQYF	TGTGCCAGCAGCTTCTTAACCCAAGTGGAGGCAGATACGCAGTATTTT
TRBJ2-5	.	.	TRBV20-1	CSARTPREQYF	TGCAGTGCCAGGACACCAAGAGAGCAGTACTTC
TRBJ2-1	.	.	TRBV7-2	CASSLMGGRVAEQFF	TGTGCCAGCAGCTTAATGGGCGGCAGGGTGGCTGAGCAGTTCTTC
TRBJ2-1	.	TRBD1	TRBV10-2	CASSESKGQAPYNEQFF	TGCGCCAGCAGTGAGTCGAAGGGACAGGCCCCCTACAATGAGCAGTTCTTC
TRBJ1-2	.	.	TRBV19	CASSDSAWDGYTF	TGTGCCAGTAGTGATTCGGCGTGGGATGGCTACACCTTC
TRBJ2-2	few	.	TRBV10-1	CASSELGGKGELFF	TGCGCCAGCAGTGAGCTAGGCGGGAAAGGGGAGCTGTTTTTT
TRBJ2-7	.	.	TRBV29-1	CSVGVGDLYEQYF	TGCAGCGTTGGTGTAGGGGACCTCTACGAGCAGTACTTC
TRBJ2-7	few	.	TRBV12-3/TRBV12-4	CASSQGPLEQYF	TGTGCCAGCAGTCAGGGCCCTCTCGAGCAGTACTTC
TRBJ2-7	.	TRBD1	TRBV12-3/TRBV12-4	CASSSPGQGADEQYF	TGTGCCAGCAGTTCTCCGGGACAGGGGGCGGATGAGCAGTACTTC
TRBJ2-3	.	TRBD2	TRBV29-1	CSAPTSGHTDTQYF	TGCAGCGCCCCGACTAGCGGACACACAGATACGCAGTATTTT
TRBJ2-5	few	TRBD2	TRBV20-1	CSASLLAGKQETQYF	TGCAGTGCTAGCCTACTAGCGGGGAAACAAGAGACCCAGTACTTC
TRBJ2-5	.	TRBD2	TRBV4-1	CASRVGLAGGPQETQYF	TGCGCCAGCAGGGTAGGACTAGCGGGAGGTCCCCAAGAGACCCAGTACTTC
TRBJ1-6	.	.	TRBV6-1	CASSGGPKNSPLHF	TGTGCCAGCAGTGGAGGCCCGAAAAACTCACCCCTCCACTTT
TRBJ2-7	.	.	TRBV7-2	CASSRTVQETLYF	TGTGCCAGCAGCCGGACAGTCCAAGAGACCCTGTACTTC
TRBJ2-3	.	.	TRBV19	CASSMTGALTDTQYF	TGTGCCAGTAGTATGACGGGGGCCCTCACAGATACGCAGTATTTT
TRBJ2-1	.	TRBD2	TRBV20-1	CNARGPYSGRAIYNEQFF	TGCAATGCTAGGGGACCCTATAGCGGGAGGGCCATCTACAATGAGCAGTTCTTC
TRBJ2-3	.	TRBD2	TRBV7-9	CATPRLAGRDTQYF	TGTGCCACCCCGAGGTTAGCGGGGCGAGATACGCAGTATTTT
TRBJ2-3	.	.	TRBV4-2	CASSQDDSLGDTQYF	TGTGCCAGCAGCCAAGATGACTCACTGGGGGATACGCAGTATTTT
TRBJ2-3	.	TRBD1	TRBV6-5	CASSSPGQGPLTQYF	TGTGCCAGCAGTTCACCGGGACAGGGACCCCTTACGCAGTATTTT
TRBJ2-7	.	.	TRBV6-5	CASSYFGSSNEQYF	TGTGCCAGCAGTTACTTTGGTAGCTCCAATGAGCAGTACTTC
TRBJ2-1	.	.	TRBV6-6	CASRDDSFYNEQFF	TGTGCCAGCAGGGATGACTCGTTCTACAATGAGCAGTTCTTC
TRBJ2-1	.	TRBD1	TRBV12-3/TRBV12-4	CASSTRDREYNEQFF	TGTGCCAGCAGCACACGGGACAGGGAGTACAATGAGCAGTTCTTC
TRBJ2-7	few	TRBD1	TRBV12-3/TRBV12-4	CASRLTRDRAYEQYF	TGTGCCAGCAGGCTAACCCGGGACAGGGCCTACGAGCAGTACTTC
TRBJ2-4	few	.	TRBV15	CATSRETQGATKNIQYF	TGTGCCACCAGCAGAGAAACGCAGGGAGCTACCAAAAACATTCAGTACTTC